The rows below give T cell receptor beta chains drawn from one sample of a study of T-cell reconstitution after alpha-beta-depleted transplantation in children. TCRdb redid the calling of the PCR reads with MiXCR, one entry per CDR3 protein. Seen here are 350,000 to 450,000 distinct CDR3 sequences, around 21% observed once, and the top ten hold approximately 3.9%. Material: PBMCs from the stem cell graft donor, obtained from the stem cell graft. These receptors all stem from a human donor who donated a stem cell graft to a child with acute myeloid leukemia. CDR3s include the opening cysteine and the closing phenylalanine or tryptophan. The D gene is left open where the match is weak. A clone size is listed for some rows: how often the clone was seen (once, few, many), or a class if it is expanded.

D	size	J	V	CDR3	DNA
TRBD2	NA	TRBJ2-1	TRBV10-3	CAISVAGGYNEQFF	TGTGCCATCAGTGTAGCGGGCGGTTACAATGAGCAGTTCTTC
NA	NA	TRBJ2-2	TRBV2	CASSEQGGGELFF	TGTGCCAGCAGTGAGCAGGGCGGCGGGGAGCTGTTTTTT
NA	many	TRBJ1-1	TRBV7-9	CASSHQNTEAFF	TGTGCCAGCAGCCATCAAAACACTGAAGCTTTCTTT
NA	few	TRBJ2-3	TRBV7-9	CASSFSAGTDTQYF	TGTGCCAGCAGCTTTTCGGCGGGCACAGATACGCAGTATTTT
NA	NA	TRBJ1-5	TRBV28	CASSLVLSSIGNQPQHF	TGTGCCAGCAGTTTAGTTCTCTCTTCAATAGGCAATCAGCCCCAGCATTTT
TRBD1	few	TRBJ1-2	TRBV20-1	CSARASGGRPYTF	TGCAGTGCTAGAGCTTCAGGGGGTCGCCCTTACACCTTC
TRBD2	NA	TRBJ2-7	TRBV5-5	CAGEGLVIRCEQYF	TGTGCCGGGGAGGGGCTAGTCATAAGGTGCGAGCAGTACTTC
TRBD2	many	TRBJ2-3	TRBV29-1	CSVVPQRGSTDTQYF	TGCAGCGTTGTACCCCAGCGGGGGAGCACAGATACGCAGTATTTT
NA	many	TRBJ1-4	TRBV29-1	CSVVEIGEKLFF	TGCAGCGTTGTGGAGATAGGGGAAAAACTGTTTTTT
NA	NA	TRBJ1-5	TRBV4-2	CASSQDMGASNQPQHF	TGTGCCAGCAGCCAAGATATGGGGGCGAGCAATCAGCCCCAGCATTTT
NA	few	TRBJ2-7	TRBV25-1	CASNLDSNYEQYF	TGTGCCAGCAACTTGGACAGTAACTACGAGCAGTACTTC
NA	many	TRBJ2-3	TRBV7-3	CASSLSRADTQYF	TGTGCCAGCAGCTTATCCCGAGCAGATACGCAGTATTTT
TRBD2	many	TRBJ2-7	TRBV29-1	CSVEGLATNEQYF	TGCAGCGTTGAGGGACTAGCGACTAACGAGCAGTACTTC
NA	many	TRBJ2-3	TRBV12-3/TRBV12-4	CATGVSTDTQYF	TGTGCCACCGGGGTTTCCACAGATACGCAGTATTTT
NA	few	TRBJ2-1	TRBV18	CASSPGTPNEQFF	TGTGCCAGCTCACCCGGGACACCCAATGAGCAGTTCTTC
TRBD1	few	TRBJ2-7	TRBV4-1	CASSQRDSYEQYF	TGCGCCAGCAGCCAACGGGACAGCTACGAGCAGTACTTC
NA	few	TRBJ1-6	TRBV12-3/TRBV12-4	CASTLRSYNSPLHF	TGTGCCAGCACTTTGCGCTCCTATAATTCACCCCTCCACTTT
TRBD2	NA	TRBJ2-1	TRBV10-3	CAISESGPSGSRNNEQFF	TGTGCCATCAGTGAGTCTGGGCCTAGCGGGTCGAGGAACAATGAGCAGTTCTTC
TRBD2	few	TRBJ2-1	TRBV12-3/TRBV12-4	CASTPGAGGLIVNEQFF	TGTGCCAGCACCCCGGGAGCGGGAGGTTTAATTGTGAATGAGCAGTTCTTC
NA	NA	TRBJ2-1	TRBV2	CASLPGESYNEQFF	TGTGCCAGTCTCCCGGGAGAGTCCTACAATGAGCAGTTCTTC
NA	NA	TRBJ1-3	TRBV7-2	CASSLMDTSGNTIYF	TGTGCCAGCAGCTTGATGGACACCTCTGGAAACACCATATATTTT
NA	NA	TRBJ1-1	TRBV28	CASLAGHRNTEAFF	TGTGCCAGCCTCGCGGGACACCGGAACACTGAAGCTTTCTTT
TRBD1	NA	TRBJ1-5	TRBV5-1	CASSPSGTGNQPQHF	TGCGCCAGCAGCCCCTCCGGGACAGGGAATCAGCCCCAGCATTTT
TRBD1	few	TRBJ2-4	TRBV6-1	CASSPQGVAKNIQYF	TGTGCCAGCAGTCCCCAGGGGGTAGCCAAAAACATTCAGTACTTC
TRBD2	NA	TRBJ2-3	TRBV2	CASQVAGGSDTQYF	TGTGCCAGCCAAGTAGCGGGAGGTTCAGATACGCAGTATTTT
TRBD1	few	TRBJ2-7	TRBV29-1	CSVEYPQGAGEQYF	TGCAGCGTTGAGTATCCACAGGGGGCAGGGGAGCAGTACTTC
NA	NA	TRBJ2-7	TRBV20-1	CSADGTGTYEQYF	TGCAGTGCCGACGGGACGGGTACCTACGAGCAGTACTTC
NA	NA	TRBJ1-4	TRBV24-1	CATSDPGFGDEKLFF	TGTGCCACCAGTGACCCAGGGTTCGGAGATGAAAAACTGTTTTTT
TRBD1	many	TRBJ2-7	TRBV5-1	CASSGQGLYEQYF	TGCGCCAGTTCGGGACAGGGATTGTACGAGCAGTACTTC
NA	many	TRBJ2-7	TRBV7-2	CASSLERGGGYEQYF	TGTGCCAGCAGCTTAGAGAGGGGAGGAGGCTACGAGCAGTACTTC
TRBD2	NA	TRBJ2-1	TRBV7-2	CASRIAGSDEQFF	TGTGCCAGCAGAATAGCGGGAAGCGATGAGCAGTTCTTC
TRBD2	few	TRBJ2-3	TRBV20-1	CSAEGTSGNADTQYF	TGCAGTGCAGAGGGGACTAGCGGGAATGCAGATACGCAGTATTTT
TRBD2	NA	TRBJ2-1	TRBV7-6	CASSSGTKLFYEQFF	TGTGCCAGCAGCTCCGGGACTAAACTTTTCTATGAGCAGTTCTTC
TRBD1	few	TRBJ1-2	TRBV12-3/TRBV12-4	CASTPGTGTLYGYTF	TGTGCCAGCACCCCCGGGACAGGGACCCTCTATGGCTACACCTTC
TRBD1	NA	TRBJ2-2	TRBV29-1	CSVDWGQGANTGELFF	TGCAGCGTTGATTGGGGACAGGGGGCGAACACCGGGGAGCTGTTTTTT
NA	NA	TRBJ2-1	TRBV11-2	CASSKEDFYNEQFF	TGTGCCAGCAGCAAAGAGGACTTCTACAATGAGCAGTTCTTC
NA	many	TRBJ2-2	TRBV12-3/TRBV12-4	CASSLNGLNTGELFF	TGTGCCAGCAGTTTGAACGGCTTAAACACCGGGGAGCTGTTTTTT
NA	few	TRBJ1-6	TRBV20-1	CSAQQARNSPLHF	TGCAGTGCGCAGCAGGCTCGCAATTCACCCCTCCACTTT
NA	NA	TRBJ1-1	TRBV10-3	CAISSPTGRVNTEAFF	TGTGCCATCAGTTCCCCGACGGGCAGGGTGAACACTGAAGCTTTCTTT
NA	NA	TRBJ2-7	TRBV4-1	CASSHLTASSYEQYF	TGCGCCAGCAGCCACCTGACTGCTAGCTCCTACGAGCAGTACTTC
NA	NA	TRBJ2-1	TRBV5-1	CASSRGEPGPKTYNEQFF	TGCGCCAGCAGCCGAGGGGAACCGGGACCCAAGACCTACAATGAGCAGTTCTTC
NA	few	TRBJ1-1	TRBV28	CASRPGELNTEAFF	TGTGCCAGCAGACCTGGAGAATTGAACACTGAAGCTTTCTTT
NA	NA	TRBJ2-1	TRBV2	CASREEGQGRNEQFF	TGTGCCAGCAGGGAGGAGGGCCAGGGACGAAATGAGCAGTTCTTC
NA	NA	TRBJ2-3	TRBV20-1	CSANILRTDSSTDTQYF	TGCAGTGCAAATATCCTTAGGACGGATTCTAGCACAGATACGCAGTATTTT
TRBD1	once	TRBJ2-3	TRBV23-1	CASSQSIQGAVDTQYF	TGCGCCAGCAGTCAATCGATTCAGGGGGCGGTGGATACGCAGTATTTT
TRBD2	NA	TRBJ2-3	TRBV2	CASRLAGGSTDTQYF	TGTGCCAGCAGGCTGGCGGGAGGTTCCACAGATACGCAGTATTTT
TRBD1	few	TRBJ2-1	TRBV5-1	CASSIGQGGFNEQFF	TGCGCCAGCAGCATCGGACAGGGTGGGTTCAATGAGCAGTTCTTC
NA	NA	TRBJ2-1	TRBV28	CASSTPRTYNEQFF	TGTGCCAGCAGCACCCCTCGCACCTACAATGAGCAGTTCTTC
NA	NA	TRBJ1-5	TRBV3-1	CASSQEEVGDRKPQPQHF	TGTGCCAGCAGCCAAGAGGAGGTTGGAGACAGGAAGCCTCAGCCCCAGCATTTT
NA	NA	TRBJ1-1	TRBV11-3	CASSSPPGTEAFF	TGTGCCAGCAGCTCCCCCCCGGGCACTGAAGCTTTCTTT
NA	NA	TRBJ2-1	TRBV15	CATSRESPGLSYNEQFF	TGTGCCACCAGCAGAGAATCCCCAGGACTATCCTACAATGAGCAGTTCTTC
NA	few	TRBJ2-7	TRBV27	CASKALGYEQYF	TGTGCCAGCAAAGCTCTGGGCTACGAGCAGTACTTC
NA	many	TRBJ2-1	TRBV6-1	CASSDSEGATDEQFF	TGTGCCAGCAGTGATAGTGAGGGAGCGACCGATGAGCAGTTCTTC